The clone carrying this T cell receptor (beta chain) came up once. The sample originates from a study of tissue T cells after allogeneic stem cell transplantation. The repertoire was sequenced with immunoSEQ multiplex PCR; TCRdb's copy has only in-frame clones and lacks some. The sample holds more than 1,200 clones, around four fifths seen once. V lost 5 bases and J lost 6; bases outside the gene matches: 13. Germline CDR1 SGHTA, CDR2 FQGTGA. This CDR3 is 16 amino acids long. The chain is built from TRBV7-3 and TRBJ2-3; 8 bases fit TRBD2. The receptor comes from a male patient at least 60 years old with steroid-refractory graft-versus-host disease after an allogeneic stem cell transplant. The graft donor may be the source of some T cells. Source: blood, taken at autopsy. The CDR3: CASSPPQRGFADTQYF. The CDR3 coding sequence is TGTGCCAGCAGCCCTCCCCAGCGGGGGTTCGCGGATACGCAGTATTTT.